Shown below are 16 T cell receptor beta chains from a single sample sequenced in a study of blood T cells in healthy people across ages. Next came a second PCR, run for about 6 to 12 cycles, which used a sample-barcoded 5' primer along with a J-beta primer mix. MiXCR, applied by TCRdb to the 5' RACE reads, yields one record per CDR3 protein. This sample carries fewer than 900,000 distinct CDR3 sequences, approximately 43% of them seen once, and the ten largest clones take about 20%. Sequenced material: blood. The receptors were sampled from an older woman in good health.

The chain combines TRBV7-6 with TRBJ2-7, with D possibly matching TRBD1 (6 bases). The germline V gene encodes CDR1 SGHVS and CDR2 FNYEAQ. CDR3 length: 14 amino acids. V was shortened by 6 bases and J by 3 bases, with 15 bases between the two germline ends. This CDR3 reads CASRQAGAGYEQYF. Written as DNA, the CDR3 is TGTGCCAGCAGGCAGGCAGGGGCAGGCTACGAGCAGTACTTC.

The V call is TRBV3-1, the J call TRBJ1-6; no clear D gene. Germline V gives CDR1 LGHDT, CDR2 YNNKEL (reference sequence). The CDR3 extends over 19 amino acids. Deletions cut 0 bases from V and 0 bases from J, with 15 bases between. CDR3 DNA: TGTGCCAGCAGCCAAGATAGTGGGTTCAGGAGCTCCTATAATTCACCCCTCCACTTT. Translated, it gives CASSQDSGFRSSYNSPLHF.

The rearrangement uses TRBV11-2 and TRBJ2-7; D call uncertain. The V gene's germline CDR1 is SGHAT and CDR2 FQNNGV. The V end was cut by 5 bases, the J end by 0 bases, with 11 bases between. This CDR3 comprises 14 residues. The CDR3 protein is CASSTDKRSYEQYF. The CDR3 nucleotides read TGTGCCAGCAGCACCGACAAACGCTCCTACGAGCAGTACTTC.

The CDR3 nucleotides are TGTGCCAGCAGTCTACAGGGGGCGGGTGAAAAACTGTTTTTT. Encoded protein: CASSLQGAGEKLFF. The V call is TRBV2, the J call TRBJ1-4, with 9 bases lining up with TRBD1. The V segment lost 5 bases and the J segment 7 bases; nucleotides outside the gene matches: 5. The germline V gene has CDR1 SNHLY and CDR2 FYNNEI. The CDR3 is 14 amino acids. Filled out from reference TRBV2 and TRBJ1-4, the complete variable domain reads EPEVTQTPSHQVTQMGQEVILRCVPISNHLYFYWYRQILGQKVEFLVSFYNNEISEKSEIFDDQFSVERPDGSNFTLKIRSTKLEDSAMYFCASSLQGAGEKLFFGSGTQLSVL.

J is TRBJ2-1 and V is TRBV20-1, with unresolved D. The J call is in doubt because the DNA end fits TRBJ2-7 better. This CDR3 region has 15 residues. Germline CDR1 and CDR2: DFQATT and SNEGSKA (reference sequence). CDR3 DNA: TGCAGTGCTAGGTCGACAATCGGCTCCTACAATGAGCAGTACTTC. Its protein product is CSARSTIGSYNEQYF.

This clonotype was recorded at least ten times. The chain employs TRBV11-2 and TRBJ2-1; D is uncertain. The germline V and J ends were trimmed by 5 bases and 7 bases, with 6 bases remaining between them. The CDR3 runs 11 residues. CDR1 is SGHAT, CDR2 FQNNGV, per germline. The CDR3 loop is CASSNGNEQFF. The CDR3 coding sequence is TGTGCCAGCAGCAACGGTAATGAGCAGTTCTTC.

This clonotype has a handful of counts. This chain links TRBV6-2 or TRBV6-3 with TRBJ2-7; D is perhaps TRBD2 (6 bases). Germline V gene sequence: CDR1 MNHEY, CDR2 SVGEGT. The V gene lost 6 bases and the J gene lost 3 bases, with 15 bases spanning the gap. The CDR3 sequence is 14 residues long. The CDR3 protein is CASSRLGEVYEQYF. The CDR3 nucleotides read TGTGCCAGCAGCCGACTAGGGGAGGTCTACGAGCAGTACTTC.

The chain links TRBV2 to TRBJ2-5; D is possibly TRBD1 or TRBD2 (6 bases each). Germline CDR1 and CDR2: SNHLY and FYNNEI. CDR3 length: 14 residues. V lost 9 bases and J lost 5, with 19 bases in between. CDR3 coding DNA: TGTGCCAGTACAGGAGGGGGGCCGTACGAGACCCAGTACTTC. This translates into CASTGGGPYETQYF.

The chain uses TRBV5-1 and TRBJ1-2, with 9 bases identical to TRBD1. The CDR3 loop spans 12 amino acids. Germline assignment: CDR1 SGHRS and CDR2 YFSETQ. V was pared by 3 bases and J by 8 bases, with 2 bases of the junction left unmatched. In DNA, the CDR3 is TGCGCCAGCAGCTGGACAGGGGAAGGCTACACCTTC. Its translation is CASSWTGEGYTF.

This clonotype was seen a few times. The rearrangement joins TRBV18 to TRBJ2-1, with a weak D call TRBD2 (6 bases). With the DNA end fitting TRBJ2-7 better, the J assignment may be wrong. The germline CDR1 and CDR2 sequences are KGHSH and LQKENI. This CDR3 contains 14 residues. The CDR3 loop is CASSPGTAYNEQYF. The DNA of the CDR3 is TGTGCCAGCTCACCCGGGACTGCGTACAATGAGCAGTACTTC.

The CDR3 DNA follows: TGTGCCAGCAGCCAGTATGTGGGGCTGCTAACCCAGTACTTC. It is translated as CASSQYVGLLTQYF. This sequence joins TRBV3-1 and TRBJ2-7; maybe TRBD1 (5 bases). V lost 3 bases, J lost 10 bases, and 19 bases lay in between. Germline lookup yields CDR1 LGHDT and CDR2 YNNKEL (reference sequence). The CDR3 consists of 14 residues.

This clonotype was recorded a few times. The CDR3 coding sequence is TGCGCCAGCAGCCCGAGACGGAGCGGGGACTACAATGAGCAGTTCTTC. It yields the protein CASSPRRSGDYNEQFF. The V and J genes are TRBV4-3 and TRBJ2-1; 7 positions match TRBD2. With V trimmed by 4 bases and J by 3 bases, 9 bases remained unmatched. The CDR3 spans 16 residues. Per the germline V gene, CDR1 is LGHNA and CDR2 is YSLEER.

This chain's CDR3 is CASSRVTGTSGRGNEQFF. As DNA, the CDR3 is TGTGCCAGTAGTAGAGTAACCGGGACTAGCGGGAGAGGGAATGAGCAGTTCTTC. This chain links TRBV19 with TRBJ2-1, with 14 bases aligning to TRBD2. Germline-derived CDR1 and CDR2 are LNHDA and SQIVND (reference sequence). J lost 7 bases, V lost 4 bases, and 12 bases had no gene match. The CDR3 is made up of 18 amino acids.

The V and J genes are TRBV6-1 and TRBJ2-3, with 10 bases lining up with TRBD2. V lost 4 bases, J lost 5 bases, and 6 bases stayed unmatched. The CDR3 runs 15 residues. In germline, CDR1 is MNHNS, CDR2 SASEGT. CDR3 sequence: CASSVIAGGQDTQYF. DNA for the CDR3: TGTGCCAGCAGTGTAATAGCGGGGGGTCAAGATACGCAGTATTTT.

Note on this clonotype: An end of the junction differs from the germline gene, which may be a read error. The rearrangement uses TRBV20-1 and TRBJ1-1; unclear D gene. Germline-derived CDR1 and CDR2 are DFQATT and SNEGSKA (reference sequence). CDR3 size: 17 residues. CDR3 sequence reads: CSATQPDGESLNTVAFF. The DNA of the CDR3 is TGCAGTGCTACCCAACCGGACGGAGAATCCCTGAACACTGTAGCTTTCTTT.

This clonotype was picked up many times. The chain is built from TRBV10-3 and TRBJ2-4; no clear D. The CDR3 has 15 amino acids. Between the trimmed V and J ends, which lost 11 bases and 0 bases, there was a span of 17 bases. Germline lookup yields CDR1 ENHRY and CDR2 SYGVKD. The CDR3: CAGEISIVAKNIQYF. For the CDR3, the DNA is TGTGCCGGGGAAATCTCGATCGTAGCCAAAAACATTCAGTACTTC.